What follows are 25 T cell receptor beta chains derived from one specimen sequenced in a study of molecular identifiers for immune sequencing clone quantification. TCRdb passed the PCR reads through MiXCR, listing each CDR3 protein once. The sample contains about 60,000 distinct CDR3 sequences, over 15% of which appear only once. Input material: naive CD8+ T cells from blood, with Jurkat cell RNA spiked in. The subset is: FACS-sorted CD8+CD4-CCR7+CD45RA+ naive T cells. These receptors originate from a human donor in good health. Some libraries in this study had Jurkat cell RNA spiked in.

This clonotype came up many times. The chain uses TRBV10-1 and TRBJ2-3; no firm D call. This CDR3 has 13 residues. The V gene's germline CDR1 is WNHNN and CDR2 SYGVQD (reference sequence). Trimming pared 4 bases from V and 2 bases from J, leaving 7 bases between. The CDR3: CASSGAPTDTQYF. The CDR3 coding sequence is TGCGCCAGCAGTGGTGCCCCCACAGATACGCAGTATTTT.

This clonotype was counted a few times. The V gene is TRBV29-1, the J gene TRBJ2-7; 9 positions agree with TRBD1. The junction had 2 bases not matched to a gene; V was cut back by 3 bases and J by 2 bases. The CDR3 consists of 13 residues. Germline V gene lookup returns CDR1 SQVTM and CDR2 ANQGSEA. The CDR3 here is CSVEDRGAYEQYF. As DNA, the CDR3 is TGCAGCGTTGAGGACAGGGGAGCCTACGAGCAGTACTTC.

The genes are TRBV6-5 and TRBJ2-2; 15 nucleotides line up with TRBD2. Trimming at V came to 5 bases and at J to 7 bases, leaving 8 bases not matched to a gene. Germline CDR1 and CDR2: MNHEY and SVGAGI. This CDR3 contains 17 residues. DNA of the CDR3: TGTGCCAGCAGTGCCGGACTAGCGGGAGGGTATAACGGGGAGCTGTTTTTT. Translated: CASSAGLAGGYNGELFF.

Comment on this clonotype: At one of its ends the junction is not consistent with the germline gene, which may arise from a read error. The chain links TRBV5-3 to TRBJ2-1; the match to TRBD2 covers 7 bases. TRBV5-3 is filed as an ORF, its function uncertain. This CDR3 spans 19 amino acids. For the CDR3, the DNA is TGTGCCAGCAGCTCGGCGGGGGTAGAGCGGCTAGCGGAGCGCAACGAGCAGTTCTTC. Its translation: CASSSAGVERLAERNEQFF.

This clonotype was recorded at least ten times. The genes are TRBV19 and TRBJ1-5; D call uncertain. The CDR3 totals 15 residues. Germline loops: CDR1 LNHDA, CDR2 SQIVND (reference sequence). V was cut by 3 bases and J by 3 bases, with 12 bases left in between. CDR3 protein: CASSMGKEFNQPQHF. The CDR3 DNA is TGTGCCAGTAGTATGGGGAAGGAGTTCAATCAGCCCCAGCATTTT.

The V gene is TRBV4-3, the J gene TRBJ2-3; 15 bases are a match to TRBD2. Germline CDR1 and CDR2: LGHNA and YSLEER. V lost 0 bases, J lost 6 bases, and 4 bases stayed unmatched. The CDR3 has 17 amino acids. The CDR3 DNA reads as TGCGCCAGCAGCCAAGACGGGACTAGCGGGGGGAGGGATACGCAGTATTTT. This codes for CASSQDGTSGGRDTQYF.

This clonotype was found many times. Written as DNA, the CDR3 is TGTGCCAGCAGCTGGGGGGGAGGCAATCAGCCCCAGCATTTT. Translated, it gives CASSWGGGNQPQHF. The chain couples TRBV11-2 to TRBJ1-5; tentative D call: TRBD1 (5 bases). CDR3 length equals 14 residues. V gave up 4 bases and J gave up 2 bases, with 9 bases separating them. Germline V CDR1 and CDR2: SGHAT, FQNNGV.

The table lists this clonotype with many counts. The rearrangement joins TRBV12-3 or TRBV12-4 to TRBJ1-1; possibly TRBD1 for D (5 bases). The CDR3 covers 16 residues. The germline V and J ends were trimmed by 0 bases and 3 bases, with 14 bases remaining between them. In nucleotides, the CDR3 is TGTGCCAGCAGTTTAGCGCAGAGGAGGGGATACACTGAAGCTTTCTTT. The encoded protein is CASSLAQRRGYTEAFF.

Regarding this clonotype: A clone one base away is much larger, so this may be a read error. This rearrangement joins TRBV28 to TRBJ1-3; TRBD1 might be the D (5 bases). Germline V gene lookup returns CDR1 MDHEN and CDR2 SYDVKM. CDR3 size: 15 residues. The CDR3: CASRLGSGGGNTVYF. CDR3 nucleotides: TGTGCCAGCCGCCTCGGTAGCGGGGGAGGAAACACCGTATATTTT. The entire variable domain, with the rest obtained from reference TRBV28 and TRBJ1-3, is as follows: DVKVTQSSRYLVKRTGEKVFLECVQDMDHENMFWYRQDPGLGLRLIYFSYDVKMKEKGDIPEGYSVSREKKERFSLILESASTNQTSMYLCASRLGSGGGNTVYFGEGSWLTVV.

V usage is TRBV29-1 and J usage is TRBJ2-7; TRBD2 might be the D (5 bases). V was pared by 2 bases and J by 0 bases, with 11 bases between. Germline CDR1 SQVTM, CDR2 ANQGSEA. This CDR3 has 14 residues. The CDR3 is CSVEKLAGSYEQYF. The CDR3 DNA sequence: TGCAGCGTTGAAAAGCTAGCTGGCTCCTACGAGCAGTACTTC.

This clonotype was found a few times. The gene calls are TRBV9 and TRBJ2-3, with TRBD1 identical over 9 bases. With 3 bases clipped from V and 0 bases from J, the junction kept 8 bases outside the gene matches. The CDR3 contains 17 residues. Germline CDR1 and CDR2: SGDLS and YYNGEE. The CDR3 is CASSGGTGRVSTDTQYF. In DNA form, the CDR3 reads TGTGCCAGCAGCGGAGGGACAGGGAGGGTTAGCACAGATACGCAGTATTTT.

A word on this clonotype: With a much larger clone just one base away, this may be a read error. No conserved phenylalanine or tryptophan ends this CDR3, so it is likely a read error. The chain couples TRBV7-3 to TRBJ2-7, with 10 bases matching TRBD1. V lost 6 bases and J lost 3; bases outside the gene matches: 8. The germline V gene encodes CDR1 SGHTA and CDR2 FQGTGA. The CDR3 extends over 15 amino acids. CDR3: CASRMDRGGYYEQYS. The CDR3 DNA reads TGTGCCAGCAGAATGGACAGGGGGGGATACTACGAGCAGTACTCC.

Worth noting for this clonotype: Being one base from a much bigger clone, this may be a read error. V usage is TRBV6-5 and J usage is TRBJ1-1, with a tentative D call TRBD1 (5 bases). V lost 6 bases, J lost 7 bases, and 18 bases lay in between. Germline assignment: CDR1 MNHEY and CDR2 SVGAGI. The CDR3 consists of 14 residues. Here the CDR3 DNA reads TGTGCCAGCAGAGTGGGCAGGGCGGGAATTGAAGCTTTCTTT. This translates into CASRVGRAGIEAFF.

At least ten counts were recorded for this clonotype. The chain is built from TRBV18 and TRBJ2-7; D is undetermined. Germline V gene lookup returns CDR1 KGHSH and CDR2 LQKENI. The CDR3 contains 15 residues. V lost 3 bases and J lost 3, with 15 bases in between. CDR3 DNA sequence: TGTGCCAGCTCACCGAGTAGTGGACCGGTCTACGAGCAGTACTTC. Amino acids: CASSPSSGPVYEQYF. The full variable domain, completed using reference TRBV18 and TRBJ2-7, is NAGVMQNPRHLVRRRGQEARLRCSPMKGHSHVYWYRQLPEEGLKFMVYLQKENIIDESGMPKERFSAEFPKEGPSILRIQQVVRGDSAAYFCASSPSSGPVYEQYFGPGTRLTVT.

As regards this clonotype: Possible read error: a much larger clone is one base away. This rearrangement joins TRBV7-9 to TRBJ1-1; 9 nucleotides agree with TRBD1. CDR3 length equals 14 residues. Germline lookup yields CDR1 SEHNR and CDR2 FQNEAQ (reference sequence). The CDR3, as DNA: TGTGCCAGCAGCTTATCACAGGGGGCCACTGGAGCTTTCTTT. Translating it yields CASSLSQGATGAFF.

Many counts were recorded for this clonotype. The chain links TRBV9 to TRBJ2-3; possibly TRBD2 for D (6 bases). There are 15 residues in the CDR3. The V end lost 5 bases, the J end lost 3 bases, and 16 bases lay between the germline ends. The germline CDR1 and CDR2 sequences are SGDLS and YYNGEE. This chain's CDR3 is CASSPTRAGTDTQYF. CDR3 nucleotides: TGTGCCAGCAGTCCCACAAGGGCGGGGACAGATACGCAGTATTTT.

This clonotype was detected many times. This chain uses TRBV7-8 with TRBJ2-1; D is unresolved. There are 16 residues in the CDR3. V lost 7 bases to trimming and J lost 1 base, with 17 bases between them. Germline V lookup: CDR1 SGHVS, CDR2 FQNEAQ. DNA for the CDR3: TGTGCCAGCACCCAGGCTAGGGAATGGTCCTACAATGAGCAGTTCTTC. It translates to CASTQAREWSYNEQFF. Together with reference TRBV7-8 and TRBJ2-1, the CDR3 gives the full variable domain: GAGVSQSPRYKVAKRGQDVALRCDPISGHVSLFWYQQALGQGPEFLTYFQNEAQLDKSGLPSDRFFAERPEGSVSTLKIQRTQQEDSAVYLCASTQAREWSYNEQFFGPGTRLTVL.

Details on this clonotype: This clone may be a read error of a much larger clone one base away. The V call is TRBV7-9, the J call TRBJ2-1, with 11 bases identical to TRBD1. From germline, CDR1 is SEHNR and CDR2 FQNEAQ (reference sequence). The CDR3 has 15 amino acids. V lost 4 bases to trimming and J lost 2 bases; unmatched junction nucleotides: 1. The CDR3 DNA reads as TGTGCCAGCAGCTCGGGACAGGGGGCCTACAATGAGCAGTTCTTC. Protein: CASSSGQGAYNEQFF.

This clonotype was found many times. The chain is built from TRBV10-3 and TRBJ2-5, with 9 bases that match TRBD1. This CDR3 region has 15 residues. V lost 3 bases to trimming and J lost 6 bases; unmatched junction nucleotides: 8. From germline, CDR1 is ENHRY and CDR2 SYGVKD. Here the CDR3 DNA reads TGTGCCATCAGTGACCAAGGACAGGGGAGTAAGACCCAGTACTTC. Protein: CAISDQGQGSKTQYF.

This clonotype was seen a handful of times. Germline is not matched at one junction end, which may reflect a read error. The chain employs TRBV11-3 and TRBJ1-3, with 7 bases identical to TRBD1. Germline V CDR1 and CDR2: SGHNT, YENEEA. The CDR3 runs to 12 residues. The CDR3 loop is CTSSQGENTIYF. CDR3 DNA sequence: TGTACCAGCAGCCAGGGGGAAAACACCATATATTTT.

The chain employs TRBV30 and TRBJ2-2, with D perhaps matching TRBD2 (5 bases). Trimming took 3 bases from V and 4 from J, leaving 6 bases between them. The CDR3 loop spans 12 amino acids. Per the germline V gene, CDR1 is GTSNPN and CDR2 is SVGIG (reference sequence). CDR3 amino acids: CAWREGTGELFF. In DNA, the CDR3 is TGTGCCTGGAGAGAGGGCACCGGGGAGCTGTTTTTT.

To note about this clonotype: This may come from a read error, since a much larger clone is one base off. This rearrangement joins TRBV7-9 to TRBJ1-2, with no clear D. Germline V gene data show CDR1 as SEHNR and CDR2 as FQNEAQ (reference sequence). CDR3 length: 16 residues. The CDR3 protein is CASSAPVQAANYGCTF. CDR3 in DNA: TGTGCCAGCAGCGCCCCGGTCCAGGCCGCTAACTATGGCTGCACCTTC.

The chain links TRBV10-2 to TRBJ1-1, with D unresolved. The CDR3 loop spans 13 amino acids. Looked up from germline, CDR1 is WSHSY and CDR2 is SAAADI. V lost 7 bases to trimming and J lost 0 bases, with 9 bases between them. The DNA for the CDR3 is TGCGCCAGCAAAGGGATACTGAACACTGAAGCTTTCTTT. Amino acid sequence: CASKGILNTEAFF.

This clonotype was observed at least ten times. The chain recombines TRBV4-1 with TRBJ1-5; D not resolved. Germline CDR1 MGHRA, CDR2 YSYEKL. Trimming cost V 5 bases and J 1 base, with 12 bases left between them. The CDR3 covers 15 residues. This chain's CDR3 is CASSSRPGSNQPQHF. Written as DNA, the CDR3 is TGCGCCAGCAGCTCCCGGCCTGGGAGCAATCAGCCCCAGCATTTT.

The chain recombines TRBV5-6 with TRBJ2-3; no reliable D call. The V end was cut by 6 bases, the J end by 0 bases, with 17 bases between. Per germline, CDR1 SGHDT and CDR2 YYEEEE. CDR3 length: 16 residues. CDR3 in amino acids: CASTADHPASTDTQYF. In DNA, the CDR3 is TGTGCCAGCACCGCGGACCACCCTGCCAGCACAGATACGCAGTATTTT. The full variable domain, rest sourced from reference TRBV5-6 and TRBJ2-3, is DAGVTQSPTHLIKTRGQQVTLRCSPKSGHDTVSWYQQALGQGPQFIFQYYEEEERQRGNFPDRFSGHQFPNYSSELNVNALLLGDSALYLCASTADHPASTDTQYFGPGTRLTVL.